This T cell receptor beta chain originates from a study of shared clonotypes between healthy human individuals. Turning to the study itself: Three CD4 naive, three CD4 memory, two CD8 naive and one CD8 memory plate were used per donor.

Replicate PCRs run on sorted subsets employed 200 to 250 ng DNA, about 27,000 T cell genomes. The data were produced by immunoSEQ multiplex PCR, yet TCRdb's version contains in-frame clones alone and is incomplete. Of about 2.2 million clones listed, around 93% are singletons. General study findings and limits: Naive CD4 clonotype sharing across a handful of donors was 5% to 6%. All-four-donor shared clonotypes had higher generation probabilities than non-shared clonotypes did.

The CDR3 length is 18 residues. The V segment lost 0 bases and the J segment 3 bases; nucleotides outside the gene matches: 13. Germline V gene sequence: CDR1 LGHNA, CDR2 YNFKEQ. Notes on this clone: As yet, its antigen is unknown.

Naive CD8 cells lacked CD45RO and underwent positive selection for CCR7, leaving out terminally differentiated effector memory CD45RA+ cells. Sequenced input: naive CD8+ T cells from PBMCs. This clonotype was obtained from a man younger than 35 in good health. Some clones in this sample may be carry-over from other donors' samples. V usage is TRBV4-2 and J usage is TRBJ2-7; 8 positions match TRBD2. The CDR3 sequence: CASSQEGPGREGLYEQYF. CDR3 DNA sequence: TGTGCCAGCAGCCAAGAGGGGCCCGGGAGGGAAGGGCTCTACGAGCAGTACTTC.